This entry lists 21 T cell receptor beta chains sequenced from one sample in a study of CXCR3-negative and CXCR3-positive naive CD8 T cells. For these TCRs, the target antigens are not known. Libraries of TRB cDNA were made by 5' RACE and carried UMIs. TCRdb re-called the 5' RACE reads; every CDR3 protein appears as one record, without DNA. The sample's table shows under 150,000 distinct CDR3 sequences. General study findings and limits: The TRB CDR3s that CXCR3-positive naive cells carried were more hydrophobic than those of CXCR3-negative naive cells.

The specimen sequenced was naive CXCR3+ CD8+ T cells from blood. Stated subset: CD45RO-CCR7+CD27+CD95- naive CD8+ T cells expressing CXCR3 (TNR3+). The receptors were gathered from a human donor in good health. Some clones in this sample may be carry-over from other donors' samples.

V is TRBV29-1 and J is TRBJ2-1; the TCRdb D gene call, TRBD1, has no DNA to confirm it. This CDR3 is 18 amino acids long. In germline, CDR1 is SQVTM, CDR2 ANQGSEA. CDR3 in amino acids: CSVVGGTGSTLSYNEQFF.

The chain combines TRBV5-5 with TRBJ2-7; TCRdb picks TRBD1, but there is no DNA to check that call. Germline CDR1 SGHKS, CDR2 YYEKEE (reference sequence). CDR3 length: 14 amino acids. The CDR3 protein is CASSFRQGWNEQYF.

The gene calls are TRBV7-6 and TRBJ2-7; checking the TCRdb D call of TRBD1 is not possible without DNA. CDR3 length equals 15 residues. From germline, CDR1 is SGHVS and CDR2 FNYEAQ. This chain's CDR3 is CASSLEPGQSYEQYF.

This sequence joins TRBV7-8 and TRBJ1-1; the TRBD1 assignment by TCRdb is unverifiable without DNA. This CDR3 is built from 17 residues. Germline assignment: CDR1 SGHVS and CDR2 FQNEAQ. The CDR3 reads CASSLGGQGALSTEAFF.

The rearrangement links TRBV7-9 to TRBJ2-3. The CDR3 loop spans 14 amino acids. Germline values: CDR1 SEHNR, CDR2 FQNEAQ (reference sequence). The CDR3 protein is CASSFAVTTDTQYF.

This CDR3 is CASNAAGDTEAFF. This sequence joins TRBV7-2 and TRBJ1-1; TCRdb returns TRBD1, unconfirmable since there is no DNA. The CDR3 consists of 13 residues. From germline, CDR1 is SGHTA and CDR2 FQGNSA. Full variable domain (outside the CDR3, taken from reference TRBV7-2 and TRBJ1-1): GAGVSQSPSNKVTEKGKDVELRCDPISGHTALYWYRQSLGQGLEFLIYFQGNSAPDKSGLPSDRFSAERTGGSVSTLTIQRTQQEDSAVYLCASNAAGDTEAFFGQGTRLTVV.

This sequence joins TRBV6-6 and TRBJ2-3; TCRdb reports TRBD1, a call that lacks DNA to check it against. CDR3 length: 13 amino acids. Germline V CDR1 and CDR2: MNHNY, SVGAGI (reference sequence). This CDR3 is CASSSPETDTQYF.

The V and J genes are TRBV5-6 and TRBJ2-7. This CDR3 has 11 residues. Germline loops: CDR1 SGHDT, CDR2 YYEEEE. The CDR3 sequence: CASSAIYEQYF.

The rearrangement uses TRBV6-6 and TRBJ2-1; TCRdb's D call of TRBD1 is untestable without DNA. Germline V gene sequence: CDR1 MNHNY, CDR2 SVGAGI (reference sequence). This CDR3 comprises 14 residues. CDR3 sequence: CASSRDSSYNEQFF.

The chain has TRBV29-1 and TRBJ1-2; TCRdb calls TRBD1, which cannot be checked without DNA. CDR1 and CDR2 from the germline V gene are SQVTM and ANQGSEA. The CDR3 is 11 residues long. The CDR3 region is CSVPTANGYTF.

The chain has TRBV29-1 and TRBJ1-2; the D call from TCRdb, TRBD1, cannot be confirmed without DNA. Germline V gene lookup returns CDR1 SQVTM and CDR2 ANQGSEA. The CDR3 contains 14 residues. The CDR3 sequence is CSVSDRTHSWGYTF.

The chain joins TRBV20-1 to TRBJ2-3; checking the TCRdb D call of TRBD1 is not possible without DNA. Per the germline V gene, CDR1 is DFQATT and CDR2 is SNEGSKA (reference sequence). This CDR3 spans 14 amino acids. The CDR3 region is CSARVAPSTDTQYF.

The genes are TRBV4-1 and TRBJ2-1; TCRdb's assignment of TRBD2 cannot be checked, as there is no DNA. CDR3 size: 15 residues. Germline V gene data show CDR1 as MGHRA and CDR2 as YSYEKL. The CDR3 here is CASSQARGGSNEQLF.

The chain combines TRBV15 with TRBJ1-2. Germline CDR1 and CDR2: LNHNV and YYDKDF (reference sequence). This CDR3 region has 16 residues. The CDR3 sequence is CATNRDGQSANYGYTF.

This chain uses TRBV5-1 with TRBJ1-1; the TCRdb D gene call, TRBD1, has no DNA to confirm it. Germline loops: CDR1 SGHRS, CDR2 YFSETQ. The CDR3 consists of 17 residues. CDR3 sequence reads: CASSLDKDRPMNTEAFF.

CDR3 loop: CASSLGVDILQETQYF. This rearrangement joins TRBV7-9 to TRBJ2-5. Germline-derived CDR1 and CDR2 are SEHNR and FQNEAQ (reference sequence). The CDR3 covers 16 residues.

CDR3 protein: CASTLGTGGNEQFF. The chain employs TRBV7-9 and TRBJ2-1; TCRdb calls TRBD1, which cannot be checked without DNA. This CDR3 is 14 amino acids long. The V gene's germline CDR1 is SEHNR and CDR2 FQNEAQ (reference sequence). The full variable domain, rest sourced from reference TRBV7-9 and TRBJ2-1, is DTGVSQNPRHKITKRGQNVTFRCDPISEHNRLYWYRQTLGQGPEFLTYFQNEAQLEKSRLLSDRFSAERPKGSFSTLEIQRTEQGDSAMYLCASTLGTGGNEQFFGPGTRLTVL.

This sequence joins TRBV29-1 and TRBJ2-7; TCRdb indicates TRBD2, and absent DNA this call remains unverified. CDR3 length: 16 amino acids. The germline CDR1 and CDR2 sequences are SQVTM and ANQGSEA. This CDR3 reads CSARLAGSLSPNEQYF.

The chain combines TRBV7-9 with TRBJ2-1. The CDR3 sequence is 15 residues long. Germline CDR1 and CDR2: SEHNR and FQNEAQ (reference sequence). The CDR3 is CASSSEFRSYNEQFF.

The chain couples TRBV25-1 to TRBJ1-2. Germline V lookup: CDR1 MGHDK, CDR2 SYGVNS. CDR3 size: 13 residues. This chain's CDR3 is CASSDSQRYGYTF.

Here the CDR3 reads CASRDLYSSYNEQFF. V gene TRBV12-3 or TRBV12-4 combines with J gene TRBJ2-1. This CDR3 spans 15 amino acids.